Following are 3 T cell receptor beta chains from one sample sequenced in a study of blood T cell repertoires in COVID-19. Sequencing used immunoSEQ multiplex PCR; TCRdb keeps in-frame clones, though not all of them. The sample lists more than 150,000 clones, roughly four fifths occurring once. Sequencing used peripheral blood. These receptors were obtained from a man aged 45-65 years who had recovered from COVID-19.

Of note for this clone: At one end, the junction sequence differs from germline, possibly due to a read error. The chain uses TRBV6-5 and TRBJ1-1; 7 bases match TRBD1. Germline V gene lookup returns CDR1 MNHEY and CDR2 SVGAGI. This CDR3 comprises 15 residues. Here the CDR3 DNA reads TGTGCCAGCAGTTACTCGGGCAGGGGGAACGCTGAAGCTTTCTTT. Translating gives CASSYSGRGNAEAFF.

This clone was found a few times. The chain links TRBV7-8 to TRBJ1-2, with D perhaps matching TRBD1 (6 bases). Trimming removed 5 bases at V and 3 bases at J, with 16 bases between. Germline V lookup: CDR1 SGHVS, CDR2 FQNEAQ. The CDR3 spans 15 residues. In DNA form, the CDR3 reads TGTGCCAGCAGCCCCTCGGTGGACAGAGACTATGGCTACACCTTC. This translates into CASSPSVDRDYGYTF.

The rearrangement links TRBV5-1 to TRBJ2-7, with 7 bases fitting TRBD2. Germline lookup yields CDR1 SGHRS and CDR2 YFSETQ. J gave up 1 base and V 4 bases, and 11 bases lay outside the gene matches. CDR3 length equals 16 residues. The CDR3 protein is CASSPSGLVGSYEQYF. CDR3 DNA: TGCGCCAGCAGCCCTTCCGGACTAGTTGGGTCCTACGAGCAGTACTTC.